A selection of T cell receptor beta chains follows, all from one sample in a study of human T cells and chemical hapten exposure. TCRdb used MiXCR to reprocess the RACE reads, holding one entry per CDR3 protein. The sample holds under 200,000 distinct CDR3 sequences, around 13% seen once. The sample here was whole blood, taken in connection with sensitization to the hapten diphenylcyclopropenone (DPC). These receptors were collected from a woman in her thirties with alopecia areata. Some clones in this sample may be carry-over from other donors' samples. Each CDR3 is given with its conserved first and last residue. The D gene is left open where the match is weak. Only some rows state a clone size, as once, few, many or a class for expanded clones.

D gene,J gene,CDR3 length,V gene,clone size,CDR3 DNA,CDR3 protein
TRBD1,TRBJ2-7,20,TRBV4-1,.,TGCGCCAGCAGCCAGGCTCGGGGAATTATTGCGGGACAGGGGTCCCACGAGCAGTACTTC,CASSQARGIIAGQGSHEQYF
.,TRBJ2-7,16,TRBV11-2,.,TGTGCCAGCAGCTTAGTCGGAGTGGGTATCTCCTACGAGCAGTACTTC,CASSLVGVGISYEQYF
.,TRBJ1-3,16,TRBV12-5,.,TGTGCTAGTGGTTTGGTACTTTGGGCGCATGGAAACACCATATATTTT,CASGLVLWAHGNTIYF
.,TRBJ2-1,15,TRBV5-1,.,TGCGGCCTGACAGGGTTGGGGAGGATCACCAATGAGCAGTTCTTC,CGLTGLGRITNEQFF
TRBD1,TRBJ1-2,13,TRBV28,many,TGTGCCAGCAGTTTCCAGGGGGCCGGTGGCTACACCTTC,CASSFQGAGGYTF
.,TRBJ2-5,13,TRBV7-2,few,TGTGCCAGCAGCCCAGTGCGGAGGGAGACCCAGTACTTC,CASSPVRRETQYF
.,TRBJ1-2,12,TRBV3-1,few,TGTGCCAGCAGCCAAGGGTCTCGTGGCTACACCTTC,CASSQGSRGYTF
TRBD2,TRBJ2-2,15,TRBV5-5,.,TGTGCCAGCAGCTTTAGCGGGGGAAACACCGGGGAGCTGTTTTTT,CASSFSGGNTGELFF
.,TRBJ1-2,18,TRBV5-1,.,TGCGCCAGCAGCTTGGCCCCCCCGGTGGGCGCGACTAACTATGGCTACACCTTC,CASSLAPPVGATNYGYTF
.,TRBJ1-2,14,TRBV6-5,.,TGTGCCAGCAGTTACTCCACACTACCAGGGGGCTACACCTTC,CASSYSTLPGGYTF
.,TRBJ2-5,12,TRBV12-3/TRBV12-4,.,TGTGCCAGCAGGGGGGCAAAAGAGACCCAGTACTTC,CASRGAKETQYF
.,TRBJ2-1,16,TRBV7-9,.,TGTGCCAGCAGCTTAGGACAAGGAACCTCCTACAATGAGCAGTTCTTC,CASSLGQGTSYNEQFF
.,TRBJ1-3,17,TRBV12-2,.,TGTGCAAGTCGCTTAGCGGGAAGAGGAAGCTCTGGAAACACCATATATTTT,CASRLAGRGSSGNTIYF
.,TRBJ1-3,15,TRBV10-2,.,TGCGCCAGCGGGGGGAGGCCGATCCCTGGAAACACCATATATTTT,CASGGRPIPGNTIYF
TRBD1,TRBJ1-1,15,TRBV6-6,many,TGTGCCAGCAGTTTCGGGACAGGGGGTTTCACTGAAGCTTTCTTT,CASSFGTGGFTEAFF
.,TRBJ2-7,12,TRBV6-2/TRBV6-3,many,TGTGCCAGCGGGGATCCAGGCTACGAGCAGTACTTC,CASGDPGYEQYF
TRBD2,TRBJ2-3,15,TRBV29-1,few,TGCAGCGTTGGGCGGGAGGGCCGCGGGGCAGATACGCAGTATTTT,CSVGREGRGADTQYF
.,TRBJ2-2,16,TRBV2,.,TGTGCCAGCAGTATGAAGATAGGGGTTAACACCGGGGAGCTGTTTTTT,CASSMKIGVNTGELFF
.,TRBJ2-7,14,TRBV29-1,few,TGCAGCGTTGATTCTCGGGGGAGGAACGGCGAGCAGTACTTC,CSVDSRGRNGEQYF
TRBD2,TRBJ2-3,16,TRBV7-2,few,TGTGCCAGCAGCTTAGCGGGCGGGGGGGCAGGAGATACGCAGTATTTT,CASSLAGGGAGDTQYF
TRBD1,TRBJ2-2,15,TRBV5-7,many,TGTGCCAGCAGCCAAGGGACAGGGAACACCGGGGAGCTGTTTTTT,CASSQGTGNTGELFF
.,TRBJ2-7,13,TRBV5-4,.,TGTGCCAGCAGCTCGGGAAGTCACTACGAGCAGTACTTC,CASSSGSHYEQYF
.,TRBJ1-1,15,TRBV4-3,many,TGCGCCAGCAGCCAAGAATTGGGGGGTGGCACTGAAGCTTTCTTT,CASSQELGGGTEAFF
.,TRBJ1-2,12,TRBV6-5,few,TGTGCCAGCAGCACAGGGATGGGGGGCTACACCTTC,CASSTGMGGYTF
TRBD1,TRBJ1-1,15,TRBV3-1,few,TGTGCCAGCAGCCAAGGACAGGGGGCTTTCACTGAAGCTTTCTTT,CASSQGQGAFTEAFF
TRBD2,TRBJ2-5,14,TRBV3-1,few,TGTGCCAGCAGCCAAGCGGGAGGAGGAGAGACCCAGTACTTC,CASSQAGGGETQYF
.,TRBJ2-3,14,TRBV7-2,few,TGTGCCAGCAGCCCTGGACTAACTACAGATACGCAGTATTTT,CASSPGLTTDTQYF
.,TRBJ2-3,15,TRBV12-3/TRBV12-4,.,TGTGCCAGCAGAGCTAATGCAGCGCACACAGATACGCAGTATTTT,CASRANAAHTDTQYF
TRBD2,TRBJ2-3,17,TRBV7-6,few,TGTGCCAGCAGCTTCTCAGGACTAGCGGGGGGGTTAGATACGCAGTATTTT,CASSFSGLAGGLDTQYF
.,TRBJ1-4,13,TRBV18,.,TGTGCCAGCTCACAAAAACCAAATGAAAAACTGTTTTTT,CASSQKPNEKLFF
TRBD1,TRBJ1-1,17,TRBV20-1,few,TGCAGTGCTAGAGATCCGGGCAGGGGGCTCAGGTACACTGAAGCTTTCTTT,CSARDPGRGLRYTEAFF
.,TRBJ1-1,13,TRBV12-3/TRBV12-4,.,TGTGTCAGCAGTTTCGAAGGGGGCACTGAAGCTTTCTTT,CVSSFEGGTEAFF
TRBD1,TRBJ2-7,14,TRBV20-1,few,TGCAGTGCTAGGGACAGGGGAGGGTCCTACGAGCAGTACTTC,CSARDRGGSYEQYF
.,TRBJ1-2,11,TRBV6-2/TRBV6-3,few,TGTGCCAGCAGTGGTTGGGATGGCTACACCTTC,CASSGWDGYTF
TRBD1,TRBJ2-3,17,TRBV28,.,TGTGCCAGCAGTTCTACTCCCGGGACAGGGCGCACAGATACGCAGTATTTT,CASSSTPGTGRTDTQYF
.,TRBJ1-4,14,TRBV6-1,few,TGTGCCAGCAGTGAGCAAGCAACTAATGAAAAACTGTTTTTT,CASSEQATNEKLFF
.,TRBJ2-3,12,TRBV29-1,few,TGCAGCGTAGGGGACGGGTATGATACGCAGTATTTT,CSVGDGYDTQYF
TRBD1,TRBJ1-1,14,TRBV6-1,.,TGTGCCAGCAGCCGCCGGGACAGCTACACTGAAGCTTTCTTT,CASSRRDSYTEAFF
.,TRBJ2-2,14,TRBV6-2/TRBV6-3,.,TGTGCCAGCACCAAGTCGGGAGACACCGGGGAGCTGTTTTTT,CASTKSGDTGELFF
.,TRBJ2-7,14,TRBV5-6,few,TGTGCCAGCAGCGCGGGACTCAGCTCCTACGAGCAGTACTTC,CASSAGLSSYEQYF
.,TRBJ1-4,14,TRBV27,.,TGTGCCAGCAGCAACAGGGACCTTAATGAAAAACTGTTTTTT,CASSNRDLNEKLFF
.,TRBJ2-3,13,TRBV11-2,.,TGTGCCAGCAGCCGACTCGGGACAGATACGCAGTATTTT,CASSRLGTDTQYF